The 25 T cell receptor beta chains in this list originate from one sample, sequenced in a study of graft-versus-host responses after intestinal transplantation. Which antigens these TCRs recognize remains unknown. Profiled with immunoSEQ multiplex PCR; TCRdb holds only in-frame clones, not every one. The sample holds more than 80,000 clones, roughly nine tenths seen once. The input for sequencing was unstimulated CD4+ T cells sorted from spleen or lymph node cells, taken before intestinal transplant. Source of these receptors: a human donor who received an intestinal transplant.

This clone was seen just once. The chain carries TRBV28 and TRBJ2-2, with TRBD1 matching over 8 bases. CDR3 length equals 16 residues. The germline V gene has CDR1 MDHEN and CDR2 SYDVKM. The J segment lost 1 base and the V segment lost 8 bases, leaving 9 bases of the junction unmatched. As DNA, the CDR3 is TGTGCCAGCGCCAGTTCCGGGACAGGGAACACCGGGGAGCTGTTTTTT. Translation gives CASASSGTGNTGELFF.

This clone was seen once. J is TRBJ1-1 and V is TRBV2; D is unresolved. Germline values: CDR1 SNHLY, CDR2 FYNNEI. Between the trimmed V and J ends, which lost 7 bases and 2 bases, there was a span of 14 bases. CDR3 length: 14 amino acids. CDR3 bases: TGTGCCAGCACCCCGTCCCTATTAAACACTGAAGCTTTCTTT. Translating gives CASTPSLLNTEAFF.

The V and J genes are TRBV2 and TRBJ2-2; TRBD1 agrees at 7 bases. With V trimmed by 2 bases and J by 8 bases, 11 bases remained unmatched. The CDR3 length is 16 residues. Looked up from germline, CDR1 is SNHLY and CDR2 is FYNNEI. CDR3 sequence: CASSEIETGLGGELFF. CDR3 DNA: TGTGCCAGCAGTGAAATTGAGACAGGGTTGGGGGGGGAGCTGTTTTTT. Based on the CDR3 plus reference TRBV2 and TRBJ2-2, the full variable domain is EPEVTQTPSHQVTQMGQEVILRCVPISNHLYFYWYRQILGQKVEFLVSFYNNEISEKSEIFDDQFSVERPDGSNFTLKIRSTKLEDSAMYFCASSEIETGLGGELFFGEGSRLTVL.

The chain uses TRBV28 and TRBJ2-1, with TRBD2 matching over 9 bases. This CDR3 has 15 residues. Germline V gene data show CDR1 as MDHEN and CDR2 as SYDVKM. After removal of 2 bases from V and 7 bases from J, the junction contained 6 bases not matched to a gene. This CDR3 is CASSLDGGGANEQFF. Written as DNA, the CDR3 is TGTGCCAGCAGTTTAGATGGCGGGGGGGCTAATGAGCAGTTCTTC. Full variable domain (missing parts from reference TRBV28 and TRBJ2-1): DVKVTQSSRYLVKRTGEKVFLECVQDMDHENMFWYRQDPGLGLRLIYFSYDVKMKEKGDIPEGYSVSREKKERFSLILESASTNQTSMYLCASSLDGGGANEQFFGPGTRLTVL.

J is TRBJ1-5 and V is TRBV19, with D unclear. Trimming took off 4 bases at V and 6 bases at J, with 28 bases between the two ends. The CDR3 is made up of 19 amino acids. In germline, CDR1 is LNHDA, CDR2 SQIVND (reference sequence). CDR3 region: CASSTRAWLITAAGQPQHF. DNA of the CDR3: TGTGCCAGTAGTACCCGCGCTTGGCTAATAACAGCAGCGGGTCAGCCCCAGCATTTT. Variable domain in full (rest from reference TRBV19 and TRBJ1-5): DGGITQSPKYLFRKEGQNVTLSCEQNLNHDAMYWYRQDPGQGLRLIYYSQIVNDFQKGDIAEGYSVSREKKESFPLTVTSAQKNPTAFYLCASSTRAWLITAAGQPQHFGDGTRLSIL.

The rearrangement links TRBV19 to TRBJ1-1; perhaps TRBD1 as D (6 bases). V lost 4 bases and J lost 6, with 18 bases in between. The CDR3 consists of 15 residues. The germline V gene has CDR1 LNHDA and CDR2 SQIVND (reference sequence). The CDR3 nucleotides are TGTGCCAGTAGTACCAGGGACATCGTAGGTTCTGAAGCTTTCTTT. Translated: CASSTRDIVGSEAFF. Full variable domain (rest looked up from reference TRBV19 and TRBJ1-1): DGGITQSPKYLFRKEGQNVTLSCEQNLNHDAMYWYRQDPGQGLRLIYYSQIVNDFQKGDIAEGYSVSREKKESFPLTVTSAQKNPTAFYLCASSTRDIVGSEAFFGQGTRLTVV.

DNA of the CDR3: TGTGCCAGCAGTGTAGGAGGGGCGCGAGAAAAACTGTTTTTT. Its protein product is CASSVGGAREKLFF. The chain couples TRBV6-1 to TRBJ1-4; the D gene is possibly TRBD1 (5 bases). V was pared by 4 bases and J by 8 bases, with 14 bases between. Germline lookup yields CDR1 MNHNS and CDR2 SASEGT. CDR3 length: 14 residues.

This clone was seen just once. The gene calls are TRBV7-6 and TRBJ2-1, with 8 bases that match TRBD1. The germline V gene encodes CDR1 SGHVS and CDR2 FNYEAQ. The CDR3 sequence is 14 residues long. Trimming removed 5 bases from V and 4 bases from J; junction bases left unmatched: 4. The CDR3 loop is CASSAYRGYNEQFF. DNA of the CDR3: TGTGCCAGCAGCGCCTACAGGGGGTACAATGAGCAGTTCTTC.

The V and J genes are TRBV28 and TRBJ1-5, with 8 bases lining up with TRBD1. The CDR3 extends over 14 amino acids. After removal of 6 bases from V and 9 bases from J, the junction contained 10 bases not matched to a gene. CDR1 MDHEN and CDR2 SYDVKM come from the germline V gene. The CDR3 coding sequence is TGTGCCAGCAGACCAACAGGGGGGGGTTGGCCCCAGCATTTT. This gives the protein CASRPTGGGWPQHF.

The chain recombines TRBV19 with TRBJ2-2; no definite D call. Germline CDR1 LNHDA, CDR2 SQIVND (reference sequence). Trimming took off 3 bases at V and 0 bases at J, with 2 bases between the two ends. The CDR3 consists of 13 residues. The DNA of the CDR3 is TGTGCCAGTAGTATCACGAACACCGGGGAGCTGTTTTTT. Translation gives CASSITNTGELFF.

This sequence joins TRBV6-1 and TRBJ1-5; a weak D match, TRBD1 (6 bases). Germline CDR1 reads MNHNS; CDR2 reads SASEGT. The CDR3 extends over 17 amino acids. V gave up 0 bases and J gave up 1 base, with 13 bases separating them. For the CDR3, the DNA is TGTGCCAGCAGTGAAGCTTCGGCAGGGGAAAGCAATCAGCCCCAGCATTTT. Protein product: CASSEASAGESNQPQHF.

The CDR3 region has the DNA TGTGCCAGCAGTGAAGCATGGACAGGCAAGTGGGACACAGATACGCAGTATTTT. Its protein product is CASSEAWTGKWDTDTQYF. This chain links TRBV6-1 with TRBJ2-3; 7 nucleotides agree with TRBD1. This CDR3 comprises 18 residues. Germline CDR1 and CDR2: MNHNS and SASEGT. The V gene end was trimmed by 0 bases and the J gene end by 2 bases; junction bases not matched to a gene: 11.

This clone was observed a few times. V usage is TRBV10-2 and J usage is TRBJ2-7; TRBD2 matches at 7 bases. The V segment lost 8 bases and the J segment 3 bases; nucleotides outside the gene matches: 10. This CDR3 is 14 amino acids long. CDR1 WSHSY and CDR2 SAAADI come from the germline V gene. This CDR3 reads CASSLNGGYYEQYF. CDR3 nucleotides: TGCGCCAGCTCTTTGAACGGGGGGTACTACGAGCAGTACTTC.

The count of this clone is one. The V gene is TRBV12-5, the J gene TRBJ2-3; D unresolved. Trimming stripped 4 bases from V and 0 bases from J, with 11 bases between. The CDR3 covers 15 residues. Germline values: CDR1 LGHNT, CDR2 FRNRAP. The CDR3 is CASGSPYRSTDTQYF. The CDR3 DNA reads TGTGCTAGTGGTTCACCATATCGGAGCACAGATACGCAGTATTTT.

The chain carries TRBV2 and TRBJ2-7; 10 bases align to TRBD2. The CDR3 sequence is 16 residues long. CDR1 and CDR2 from the germline V gene are SNHLY and FYNNEI. The J segment lost 3 bases and the V segment lost 3 bases, leaving 8 bases of the junction unmatched. CDR3 loop: CASSELAGESDYEQYF. CDR3 in DNA: TGTGCCAGCAGTGAGCTAGCGGGAGAATCGGACTACGAGCAGTACTTC.

The chain combines TRBV6-5 with TRBJ1-1; D gene ambiguous. The germline V gene has CDR1 MNHEY and CDR2 SVGAGI. CDR3 size: 13 residues. The germline V and J ends were trimmed by 5 bases and 0 bases, with 7 bases remaining between them. CDR3 residues: CASSPTLNTEAFF. CDR3 bases: TGTGCCAGCAGTCCGACTCTGAACACTGAAGCTTTCTTT.

The V and J genes are TRBV29-1 and TRBJ2-1; TRBD2 is a possible D gene (5 bases). The CDR3 runs to 12 residues. V gave up 6 bases and J gave up 3 bases, with 9 bases separating them. The germline gives CDR1 SQVTM, CDR2 ANQGSEA. CDR3 in amino acids: CSVHRDYNEQFF. The CDR3 DNA follows: TGCAGCGTCCACCGGGACTACAATGAGCAGTTCTTC.

The sample holds one count of this clone. The chain uses TRBV7-8 and TRBJ2-7; weak D call: TRBD1 (6 bases). The germline V gene has CDR1 SGHVS and CDR2 FQNEAQ. The V gene lost 1 base and the J gene lost 2 bases, with 12 bases spanning the gap. This CDR3 spans 15 amino acids. The CDR3 sequence is CASSLDYTGTYEQYF. The CDR3, as DNA: TGTGCCAGCAGCTTAGATTATACAGGGACCTACGAGCAGTACTTC.

The chain combines TRBV4-1 with TRBJ2-5; 8 positions match TRBD1. CDR1 and CDR2 (germline): MGHRA, YSYEKL. J lost 6 bases, V lost 4 bases, and 10 bases had no gene match. The CDR3 has 15 amino acids. CDR3 in DNA: TGCGCCAGCAGCCGCCCAGGGGGCGGTGTAAAGACCCAGTACTTC. Translation: CASSRPGGGVKTQYF.

The rearrangement links TRBV13 to TRBJ2-5; 12 nucleotides agree with TRBD1. The CDR3 spans 19 residues. Per the germline V gene, CDR1 is PRHDT and CDR2 is FYEKMQ (reference sequence). After removal of 3 bases from V and 5 bases from J, the junction contained 16 bases not matched to a gene. The CDR3 reads CASSLGQGANLASMETQYF. The CDR3 DNA reads TGTGCCAGCAGCTTGGGACAGGGGGCAAATCTAGCGAGTATGGAGACCCAGTACTTC.

This chain joins TRBV2 and TRBJ2-1; 7 positions match TRBD1. This CDR3 has 15 residues. The J segment lost 7 bases and the V segment lost 10 bases, leaving 16 bases of the junction unmatched. CDR1 and CDR2 from the germline V gene are SNHLY and FYNNEI. Here the CDR3 reads CATEIQGSRLNEQFF. The CDR3 DNA sequence: TGTGCCACCGAGATACAGGGGTCACGGTTAAATGAGCAGTTCTTC.

The CDR3 reads CASSLAGSSYEQYF. The DNA for the CDR3 is TGTGCCAGCAGTTTAGCAGGCAGTTCCTACGAGCAGTACTTC. This chain joins TRBV28 and TRBJ2-5; D remains ambiguous. The better agreement between TRBJ2-7 and the DNA end casts doubt on the J call. The CDR3 has 14 residues. Germline CDR1 MDHEN, CDR2 SYDVKM.

This chain joins TRBV27 and TRBJ2-3; 8 nucleotides agree with TRBD2. Germline values: CDR1 MNHEY, CDR2 SMNVEV (reference sequence). The length of the CDR3 is 17 residues. The V gene end was trimmed by 2 bases and the J gene end by 10 bases; junction bases not matched to a gene: 17. Here the CDR3 reads CASSLVPRWGGGSAQYF. CDR3 bases: TGTGCCAGCAGTTTAGTCCCCCGGTGGGGCGGGGGGAGTGCGCAGTATTTT.

V and J are TRBV6-6 and TRBJ1-1; 9 bases are shared with TRBD1. Germline V lookup: CDR1 MNHNY, CDR2 SVGAGI (reference sequence). J was trimmed by 1 base and V by 7 bases; bases with no gene match: 7. This CDR3 contains 15 residues. In DNA form, the CDR3 reads TGTGCCAGCACTAACGGACAGGGGTCGAACACTGAAGCTTTCTTT. The encoded protein is CASTNGQGSNTEAFF.

The chain carries TRBV28 and TRBJ1-1; D remains unclear. Between the trimmed V and J ends, which lost 6 bases and 3 bases, there was a span of 17 bases. Germline CDR1 is MDHEN and CDR2 is SYDVKM. CDR3 size: 15 residues. The DNA for the CDR3 is TGTGCCAGCAGAGCCCTTGCTGGCGGCGACACTGAAGCTTTCTTT. It is translated as CASRALAGGDTEAFF.